Listed below are T cell receptor beta chains from one sample, sequenced in a study of T cell responses to AZD1222 COVID-19 vaccine. Assay: immunoSEQ multiplex PCR; the TCRdb copy retains only in-frame clones and omits some. This sample has approximately 150,000 clones, with about 93% found just once. Here the sequenced sample was peripheral blood, taken on day 0 of AZD1222 vaccination. Receptors originate from an adult in good health. The CDR3 runs from the conserved cysteine through the conserved F or W.

V gene	J gene	CDR3 protein
TRBV7-9	TRBJ2-1	CASSLVLMAGRSSYNEQFF
TRBV5-1	TRBJ1-1	CASSLGQGRTEAFF
TRBV27	TRBJ2-7	CASNRAGSSYEQYF
TRBV7-2	TRBJ1-4	CASSFDRGDEKLFF
TRBV10-2	TRBJ2-5	CASGPIQETQYF
TRBV19	TRBJ2-7	CASSIDQGGPSYEQYF
TRBV5-1	TRBJ2-7	CASSLFGTPVEQYF
TRBV7-7	TRBJ2-2	CASRKDNTGELFF
TRBV2	TRBJ1-1	CASSALSGAVAEAFF
TRBV5-6	TRBJ2-7	CASSFARDKQYF
TRBV19	TRBJ1-2	CASTRDRGHGYTF
TRBV5-6	TRBJ2-4	CASSLYRGRNIQYF
TRBV5-6	TRBJ1-5	CASSLGPEGPRSQPQHF
TRBV14	TRBJ1-1	CASSQVRTEAFF
TRBV27	TRBJ1-4	CASRDYGGKLFF
TRBV6-5	TRBJ1-6	CASSQGNSPLHF
TRBV30	TRBJ1-1	CAWSVQNGVRAFF
TRBV6-1	TRBJ2-5	CASSEGGVKETQYF
TRBV6-4	TRBJ1-5	CASSDALNQPQHF
TRBV5-5	TRBJ2-7	CASSLYLAGGLDEQYF
TRBV19	TRBJ1-3	CASKDDGSGNTIYF
TRBV20-1	TRBJ1-1	CSAGRGNEAFF
TRBV6-5	TRBJ2-7	CAGQGNGEQYF
TRBV19	TRBJ2-1	CASKPGSSYNEQFF
TRBV28	TRBJ1-6	CASSLTQGWTSPLHF
TRBV29-1	TRBJ2-1	CSVAQGAGEQFF
TRBV7-8	TRBJ1-5	CASSPRGGMVQPQHF
TRBV10-3	TRBJ2-1	CAISTDPKSGYEQFF